The sample holds many counts of the clone carrying this TCR beta chain. What it binds is not known. CDR1 and CDR2 (germline): MDHEN, SYDVKM. The CDR3 is made up of 13 amino acids. V lost 3 bases and J lost 0, with 6 bases in between. These data originate in a study of human T cells and chemical hapten exposure. Study-level findings and limits: Each of the donors had alopecia, so their immune responses may not resemble those of healthy people.

For the library, individual cDNA molecules each received unique molecular identifiers. In TCRdb, the RACE reads were re-called with MiXCR into one record per CDR3 protein. Of about 340,000 distinct CDR3 sequences in the sample, roughly 6.9% were seen once. As for time point: patch test 1, 2 weeks after DPC sensitization. Treatment specified: therapeutic diphenylcyclopropenone sensitization with weekly scalp DPC. The sample in question was whole blood, obtained in connection with sensitization to the hapten diphenylcyclopropenone (DPC). This clonotype was obtained from a young woman with alopecia areata. Some clones in this sample may be carry-over from other donors' samples. This chain joins TRBV28 and TRBJ2-7; a possible D gene is TRBD2 (6 bases). The CDR3 spells CASSFGGSYEQYF. Here the CDR3 DNA reads TGTGCCAGCAGTTTCGGGGGCTCCTACGAGCAGTACTTC.